The count of the clone carrying this T cell receptor (beta chain) is one. This sample was included in a study of cytomegalovirus exposure and HLA in healthy donors. Germline V gives CDR1 SNHLY, CDR2 FYNNEI. Trimming took 2 bases from V and 2 from J, leaving 6 bases between them. This CDR3 region has 13 residues. The repertoire was sequenced with immunoSEQ multiplex PCR; TCRdb's copy has only in-frame clones and lacks some. The sample lists under 150,000 clones; 88% were seen once. It was the 120-subject validation cohort, separate from the roughly 700-subject first cohort, to which the donors belonged.

Sequenced material: PBMCs. The receptor's source is a young woman in good health and CMV-seropositive. The chain is built from TRBV2 and TRBJ2-5; D gene ambiguous. The CDR3 coding sequence is TGTGCCAGCAGTGAAATCGGGCAAGAGACCCAGTACTTC. Translated, it gives CASSEIGQETQYF.